Below, 22 T cell receptor beta chains from the same sample are listed, as sequenced in a study of PD-1 blockade in classical Hodgkin lymphoma. Time point: cycle 4 day 1 (C4D1), after 5 to 7 weeks of nivolumab. Each and every patient relapsed after autologous stem cell transplantation, and patients got differing brentuximab vedotin exposure. Data came from immunoSEQ multiplex PCR; TCRdb stores just in-frame clones and leaves some out. Among 75,000 to 100,000 clones listed, roughly 91% were seen once. Sequencing was performed on peripheral blood mononuclear cells (PBMCs), taken before the fourth cycle of nivolumab. The receptors were sampled from a human donor with classical Hodgkin lymphoma.

The J gene is TRBJ1-1, the V gene TRBV19; D is perhaps TRBD1 (6 bases). The CDR3 contains 18 residues. Germline V CDR1 and CDR2: LNHDA, SQIVND (reference sequence). Trimming pared 2 bases from V and 1 base from J, leaving 20 bases between. The chain's CDR3 is CASSIRGGVSYRNTEAFF. The CDR3, as DNA: TGTGCCAGTAGTATAAGGGGGGGGGTTAGTTACCGGAACACTGAAGCTTTCTTT.

This chain joins TRBV4-2 and TRBJ2-3; TRBD2 matches at 9 bases. The CDR3 is 15 amino acids. Trimming removed 4 bases from V and 1 base from J; junction bases left unmatched: 3. The germline V gene encodes CDR1 LGHNA and CDR2 YNFKEQ. CDR3 region: CASSPRLAGTDTQYF. As DNA, the CDR3 is TGTGCCAGCAGCCCCAGACTAGCGGGCACAGATACGCAGTATTTT.

V is TRBV5-4 and J is TRBJ2-7; D is tentatively TRBD1 or TRBD2 (5 bases each). V shed 0 bases and J shed 7 bases, with 11 bases lying between them. Germline V gene lookup returns CDR1 SGHNT and CDR2 YYREEE (reference sequence). This CDR3 has 13 amino acids. CDR3 sequence: CASSLVGVGEQYF. CDR3 sequence (DNA): TGTGCCAGCAGCTTGGTGGGGGTAGGAGAGCAGTACTTC.

This clone was found once. V and J are TRBV10-1 and TRBJ2-7; no reliable D call. V lost 0 bases, J lost 3 bases, and 6 bases lay in between. This CDR3 has 13 amino acids. Germline V gene lookup returns CDR1 WNHNN and CDR2 SYGVQD (reference sequence). As DNA, the CDR3 is TGCGCCAGCAGTGAGTCGGTGTACTACGAGCAGTACTTC. Amino acids: CASSESVYYEQYF.

The V and J genes are TRBV5-1 and TRBJ2-5, with a weak D call TRBD2 (5 bases). The V end lost 0 bases, the J end lost 1 base, and 10 bases lay between the germline ends. Germline V lookup: CDR1 SGHRS, CDR2 YFSETQ. The CDR3 loop spans 15 amino acids. The CDR3 loop is CASSLALGLQETQYF. The DNA for the CDR3 is TGCGCCAGCAGCTTGGCCTTAGGACTCCAAGAGACCCAGTACTTC.

The rearrangement joins TRBV10-2 to TRBJ2-3, with a possible D match to TRBD1 (5 bases). The length of the CDR3 is 15 residues. Germline assignment: CDR1 WSHSY and CDR2 SAAADI. The germline V and J ends were trimmed by 6 bases and 0 bases, with 13 bases remaining between them. The chain's CDR3 is CASSPDRASTDTQYF. For the CDR3, the DNA is TGCGCCAGCAGCCCTGACAGAGCTAGCACAGATACGCAGTATTTT.

The chain links TRBV25-1 to TRBJ1-3; D is possibly TRBD1 (6 bases). V lost 0 bases and J lost 4, with 10 bases in between. In germline, CDR1 is MGHDK, CDR2 SYGVNS. CDR3 length: 15 amino acids. The CDR3 here is CASSEYRQGGNTIYF. CDR3 nucleotide sequence: TGTGCCAGCAGTGAATATCGGCAGGGGGGAAACACCATATATTTT.

This rearrangement joins TRBV30 to TRBJ1-1; D is perhaps TRBD1 (5 bases). CDR3 length equals 16 residues. In germline, CDR1 is GTSNPN, CDR2 SVGIG (reference sequence). Trimming removed 3 bases from V and 0 bases from J, with 17 bases in between. CDR3 loop: CAWSGQGGGMNTEAFF. The CDR3, as DNA: TGTGCCTGGAGCGGCCAGGGTGGAGGAATGAACACTGAAGCTTTCTTT.

CDR3 coding DNA: TGTGCCACGGGGGGGGACAGGCGACCCTACGAGCAGTACTTC. Amino acids: CATGGDRRPYEQYF. The rearrangement uses TRBV7-9 and TRBJ2-7; D is tentatively TRBD1 or TRBD2 (8 bases each). In germline, CDR1 is SEHNR, CDR2 FQNEAQ (reference sequence). Trimming removed 10 bases at V and 2 bases at J, with 18 bases between. This CDR3 has 14 residues.

The chain combines TRBV30 with TRBJ1-4; D not resolved. CDR3 length: 11 residues. CDR1 is GTSNPN, CDR2 SVGIG, per germline (reference sequence). The V gene lost 2 bases and the J gene lost 10 bases, with 8 bases spanning the gap. CDR3 residues: CAWSFSTKLFF. DNA for the CDR3: TGTGCCTGGAGTTTCTCTACAAAACTGTTTTTT.

This chain links TRBV7-9 with TRBJ1-5, with unresolved D. Trimming left V 6 bases short and J 7 bases short, with 10 bases between. CDR3 length: 12 residues. Germline V gene lookup returns CDR1 SEHNR and CDR2 FQNEAQ (reference sequence). As DNA, the CDR3 is TGTGCCAGCAGTCTCGAGGAACAGCCCCAGCATTTT. Protein: CASSLEEQPQHF.

The chain couples TRBV5-6 to TRBJ2-2; 9 nucleotides line up with TRBD1. The V gene end was trimmed by 6 bases and the J gene end by 0 bases; junction bases not matched to a gene: 6. This CDR3 spans 16 amino acids. Germline V CDR1 and CDR2: SGHDT, YYEEEE. CDR3 sequence reads: CASKTRTGANTGELFF. In nucleotides, the CDR3 is TGTGCCAGCAAAACTCGGACAGGGGCGAACACCGGGGAGCTGTTTTTT.

The V and J genes are TRBV30 and TRBJ2-7; TRBD2 might be the D (6 bases). The CDR3 covers 13 residues. The V gene lost 3 bases and the J gene lost 4 bases, with 13 bases spanning the gap. Germline V gene sequence: CDR1 GTSNPN, CDR2 SVGIG (reference sequence). DNA of the CDR3: TGTGCCTGGAGCGGGAGACCTACGTACGAGCAGTACTTC. Protein: CAWSGRPTYEQYF.

The chain carries TRBV7-8 and TRBJ2-2; D remains ambiguous. Per the germline V gene, CDR1 is SGHVS and CDR2 is FQNEAQ. V was trimmed by 3 bases and J by 4 bases, leaving 12 bases between them. CDR3 length equals 15 residues. In DNA form, the CDR3 reads TGTGCCAGCAGCTTGGTACGAACGGGCACCGGGGAGCTGTTTTTT. Protein: CASSLVRTGTGELFF.

The table lists this clone with a few counts. V gene TRBV6-1 combines with J gene TRBJ1-5, with TRBD1 matching over 7 bases. The CDR3 runs 14 residues. The V segment lost 8 bases and the J segment 4 bases; nucleotides outside the gene matches: 8. CDR1 is MNHNS, CDR2 SASEGT, per germline. CDR3 amino acids: CASGQGTDNQPQHF. In DNA, the CDR3 is TGTGCCAGCGGTCAGGGGACAGATAATCAGCCCCAGCATTTT.

The chain has TRBV28 and TRBJ1-5; TRBD1 agrees at 10 bases. Germline V lookup: CDR1 MDHEN, CDR2 SYDVKM. This CDR3 region has 17 residues. V shed 6 bases and J 5 bases; nucleotides not matched to a gene: 13. The CDR3 protein is CASRAPGQGYGDQPQHF. The CDR3 nucleotides read TGTGCCAGCAGAGCTCCGGGACAGGGGTACGGGGATCAGCCCCAGCATTTT.

The V and J genes are TRBV27 and TRBJ2-2, with 10 positions matching TRBD1. The CDR3 consists of 15 residues. Per germline, CDR1 MNHEY and CDR2 SMNVEV (reference sequence). Trimming took 5 bases from V and 2 from J; bases not matched to a gene: 2. CDR3 sequence: CASSTTGGNTGELFF. CDR3 DNA sequence: TGTGCCAGCAGTACGACAGGGGGCAACACCGGGGAGCTGTTTTTT.

This clone was picked up one time. This chain joins TRBV27 and TRBJ2-7; possibly TRBD1 for D (6 bases). Germline lookup yields CDR1 MNHEY and CDR2 SMNVEV (reference sequence). V lost 4 bases, J lost 1 base, and 11 bases lay in between. The CDR3 contains 14 residues. The CDR3 region is CASSYDRLSYEQYF. The CDR3 DNA reads as TGTGCCAGCAGTTACGACAGGCTTTCCTACGAGCAGTACTTC.

The CDR3 region is CASSYRGSNTEAFF. The CDR3 DNA is TGTGCCAGCAGTTACCGGGGGTCGAACACTGAAGCTTTCTTT. The V gene is TRBV6-6, the J gene TRBJ1-1; possibly TRBD1 for D (5 bases). V was cut by 2 bases and J by 1 base, with 8 bases left in between. Per the germline V gene, CDR1 is MNHNY and CDR2 is SVGAGI (reference sequence). The CDR3 totals 14 residues.

The genes are TRBV10-3 and TRBJ1-1; 8 nucleotides match TRBD1. Per the germline V gene, CDR1 is ENHRY and CDR2 is SYGVKD. The CDR3 runs to 15 residues. Unmatched junction bases numbered 10, after V lost 7 bases and J lost 3 bases. The CDR3 bases are TGTGCCATCAACCGGGGACAGGACAGGGACACTGAAGCTTTCTTT. Translated, it gives CAINRGQDRDTEAFF.

The chain links TRBV25-1 to TRBJ1-5, with a possible D match to TRBD1 (5 bases). The germline V gene encodes CDR1 MGHDK and CDR2 SYGVNS. The CDR3 length is 16 residues. Trimming removed 8 bases at V and 2 bases at J, with 19 bases between. CDR3 residues: CASQGVGHSGNQPQHF. In DNA form, the CDR3 reads TGTGCCAGCCAAGGGGTAGGGCATTCGGGCAATCAGCCCCAGCATTTT.

The genes are TRBV7-9 and TRBJ1-2, with 7 bases fitting TRBD1. CDR1 and CDR2 from the germline V gene are SEHNR and FQNEAQ (reference sequence). There are 16 residues in the CDR3. J gave up 5 bases and V 5 bases, and 14 bases lay outside the gene matches. CDR3 residues: CASSPQRGQAGYGYTF. Written as DNA, the CDR3 is TGTGCCAGCAGCCCTCAACGCGGACAGGCGGGGTATGGCTACACCTTC.